A selection of T cell receptor beta chains follows, all from one sample in a study of T cell changes during pregnancy in multiple sclerosis. Some clones are missing from TCRdb's copy, which holds only in-frame ones; the method was immunoSEQ multiplex PCR. The sample holds some 27,000 clones, approximately 94% seen once. The sequencing used CD4+ T cells from peripheral blood mononuclear cells, collected after pregnancy. The receptors come from a female donor with multiple sclerosis, enrolled in a pregnancy study. Each CDR3 is given with its conserved first and last residue. The D gene is left open where the match is weak. The size entry is marked missing in some rows and otherwise reads once, few, many or a size class.

cdr3_aa cdr3_nt j_call clone_size d_call cdr3_length v_call
CASSIGGQENQPQHF TGTGCCAGTAGTATCGGAGGACAGGAAAATCAGCCCCAGCATTTT TRBJ1-5 - TRBD1 15 TRBV19
CASSLSPGGNGYTF TGCGCCAGCAGCTTGAGTCCAGGGGGCAATGGCTACACCTTC TRBJ1-2 - TRBD1 14 TRBV5-1
CAISRPPGHAYNEQFF TGTGCCATCTCCCGCCCCCCGGGACATGCCTACAATGAGCAGTTCTTC TRBJ2-1 - - 16 TRBV10-3
CASRLAGVAYNEQFF TGTGCCAGTAGACTAGCGGGAGTAGCCTACAATGAGCAGTTCTTC TRBJ2-1 few TRBD2 15 TRBV19
CASSESSGVVRAFF TGCGCCAGCAGTGAGTCGAGCGGGGTAGTGAGAGCTTTCTTT TRBJ1-1 - - 14 TRBV10-2
CASSAGTGGLSSGNTIYF TGTGCCAGTAGTGCCGGGACAGGGGGCCTCAGCTCTGGAAACACCATATATTTT TRBJ1-3 - TRBD1 18 TRBV19
CASSEKFRTDKNTGELFF TGTGCCAGCAGTGAAAAGTTTAGGACAGACAAGAACACCGGGGAGCTGTTTTTT TRBJ2-2 - - 18 TRBV2
CASSYVAGVNTEAFF TGTGCCAGTAGTTATGTGGCGGGGGTGAACACTGAAGCTTTCTTT TRBJ1-1 - - 15 TRBV19
CASSPWTGGDEQYF TGTGCCAGTAGTCCCTGGACAGGGGGAGACGAGCAGTACTTC TRBJ2-7 - TRBD1 14 TRBV19
CASSALGAGAAKNIQYF TGTGCCAGCAGCGCCCTTGGGGCAGGGGCCGCCAAAAACATTCAGTACTTC TRBJ2-4 - - 17 TRBV11-2
CASSSGTGREKLFF TGTGCCAGCAGCTCCGGGACAGGGAGGGAAAAACTGTTTTTT TRBJ1-4 - TRBD1 14 TRBV6-5
CASSRYSNSYEQYF TGTGCCAGCTCACGGTACAGCAACTCCTACGAGCAGTACTTC TRBJ2-7 - - 14 TRBV18
CATHPPGGNSPLHF TGTGCCACCCACCCGCCGGGGGGGAATTCACCCCTCCACTTT TRBJ1-6 few - 14 TRBV6-6
CASSWVGRPEAFF TGTGCCAGCAGTTGGGTGGGCAGGCCCGAAGCTTTCTTT TRBJ1-1 - - 13 TRBV27
CASTLQGQPQHF TGTGCCAGCACCCTCCAGGGGCAGCCCCAGCATTTT TRBJ1-5 - - 12 TRBV6-1
CASSLGVTRPETQYF TGTGCCAGCAGCTTAGGAGTGACTAGGCCAGAGACCCAGTACTTC TRBJ2-5 - - 15 TRBV7-2
CASSESSDTQYF TGTGCCAGCAGTGAATCTTCAGATACGCAGTATTTT TRBJ2-3 - - 12 TRBV25-1
CAWSRGPGGDTQYF TGTGCCTGGAGTAGGGGCCCGGGGGGAGATACGCAGTATTTT TRBJ2-3 once TRBD2 14 TRBV30
CASSPGLAGVPGSNEQFF TGTGCCAGCAGCCCCGGACTAGCGGGAGTACCTGGTTCCAATGAGCAGTTCTTC TRBJ2-1 - TRBD2 18 TRBV9
CASAQRTSGARTDTQYF TGTGCCAGCGCCCAAAGGACTAGCGGGGCCCGCACAGATACGCAGTATTTT TRBJ2-3 - TRBD2 17 TRBV25-1
CASSMGEGYEQYF TGTGCCAGTAGTATGGGAGAGGGCTACGAGCAGTACTTC TRBJ2-7 - - 13 TRBV19
CASSPTANTEAFF TGTGCCAGCAGCCCCACAGCGAACACTGAAGCTTTCTTT TRBJ1-1 - - 13 TRBV11-2
CASSVWEGYTEAFF TGTGCCAGCAGTGTGTGGGAGGGGTACACTGAAGCTTTCTTT TRBJ1-1 - - 14 TRBV2
CASSSGQDGALYTEAFF TGTGCCAGCAGCTCCGGACAGGATGGGGCCCTGTACACTGAAGCTTTCTTT TRBJ1-1 - - 17 TRBV21-1
CASSVTSGSYEQYF TGTGCCAGCAGCGTCACTAGCGGGAGTTACGAGCAGTACTTC TRBJ2-7 once TRBD2 14 TRBV9
CSALAEGPGVLTF TGCAGCGCCCTGGCGGAGGGCCCGGGGGTCCTGACTTTC TRBJ2-6 - - 13 TRBV29-1
CASRGTGGTGELFF TGTGCCAGCAGAGGGACAGGGGGTACCGGGGAGCTGTTTTTT TRBJ2-2 - TRBD1 14 TRBV7-9
CASSFGDRGSDTQYF TGTGCCAGCAGCTTTGGGGACAGAGGGTCAGATACGCAGTATTTT TRBJ2-3 - TRBD1 15 TRBV7-2
CASSAIYRRGYTF TGTGCCAGCAGTGCCATTTACAGACGAGGCTACACCTTC TRBJ1-2 - - 13 TRBV27
CASSLDAWREAFF TGTGCCAGCAGCTTAGACGCGTGGAGGGAAGCTTTCTTT TRBJ1-1 - - 13 TRBV7-2
CASSLLGNRESRDTQYF TGTGCCAGCAGCTTACTCGGGAACCGGGAGAGTCGAGATACGCAGTATTTT TRBJ2-3 - - 17 TRBV7-3
CAGSGTGASDEQFF TGTGCCGGCTCCGGGACAGGGGCTTCGGATGAGCAGTTCTTC TRBJ2-1 - TRBD1 14 TRBV9
CASSPSGNNEQFF TGCGCCAGCAGCCCAAGCGGGAACAATGAGCAGTTCTTC TRBJ2-1 - TRBD2 13 TRBV5-1
CAISVGQGVDYGYTF TGTGCCATCAGTGTAGGACAGGGGGTAGACTATGGCTACACCTTC TRBJ1-2 - TRBD1 15 TRBV10-3
CASTRSYNEQFF TGTGCCTCCACGCGATCCTACAATGAGCAGTTCTTC TRBJ2-1 - - 12 TRBV30
CASRQTRGTGNTIYF TGTGCCAGCAGACAAACCCGGGGGACTGGAAACACCATATATTTT TRBJ1-3 - - 15 TRBV7-9
CASSPRQNTEAFF TGTGCCAGTAGTCCTCGACAGAACACTGAAGCTTTCTTT TRBJ1-1 - - 13 TRBV19
CASSLAFSGGGYTF TGTGCCAGCAGCTTGGCTTTCTCCGGGGGGGGCTACACCTTC TRBJ1-2 - - 14 TRBV5-4
CSVEEAGAGNQPQHF TGCAGCGTTGAAGAAGCGGGGGCCGGCAATCAGCCCCAGCATTTT TRBJ1-5 - - 15 TRBV29-1
CASRSLRGSGYTF TGTGCCAGCAGATCCCTCCGGGGGAGTGGCTACACCTTC TRBJ1-2 - - 13 TRBV11-1
CASSLDPPGPLSGNTIYF TGCGCCAGCAGCTTGGATCCTCCGGGTCCCCTCTCTGGAAACACCATATATTTT TRBJ1-3 - - 18 TRBV5-1
CASSPNRDSNEKLFF TGTGCCAGTAGTCCTAATCGGGACAGTAATGAAAAACTGTTTTTT TRBJ1-4 - TRBD1 15 TRBV19
CASSLIGGGYTF TGTGCCAGCAGCTTAATCGGTGGTGGCTACACCTTC TRBJ1-2 - - 12 TRBV7-9
CAIRRAPYEKLFF TGTGCCATTCGAAGAGCGCCCTATGAAAAACTGTTTTTT TRBJ1-4 - - 13 TRBV21-1
CASRRGQGASGYTF TGTGCCAGCAGACGGGGACAGGGGGCGAGTGGCTACACCTTC TRBJ1-2 - TRBD1 14 TRBV6-6
CASSQSGVQETQYF TGTGCCAGCAGCCAATCGGGGGTCCAAGAGACCCAGTACTTC TRBJ2-5 - - 14 TRBV4-2
CASSLDGTEQFF TGTGCCAGCAGCTTAGACGGTACTGAGCAGTTCTTC TRBJ2-1 - - 12 TRBV7-9
CASSEINFPGQLSSGNTIYF TGTGCCAGCAGTGAAATTAATTTCCCGGGACAGCTGAGCTCTGGAAACACCATATATTTT TRBJ1-3 - TRBD1 20 TRBV6-1
CASSDAPGNYGYTF TGTGCCAGCTCCGACGCCCCGGGTAACTATGGCTACACCTTC TRBJ1-2 once - 14 TRBV18
CAWSVQADQPQHF TGTGCCTGGAGTGTACAGGCGGATCAGCCCCAGCATTTT TRBJ1-5 medium-sized - 13 TRBV30
CASSLGDSTYEQYF TGTGCCAGCAGCTTGGGGGACAGCACCTACGAGCAGTACTTC TRBJ2-7 - TRBD1 14 TRBV5-8
CASSVDRESYGYTF TGTGCCAGCAGCGTTGACAGGGAAAGCTATGGCTACACCTTC TRBJ1-2 - TRBD1 14 TRBV2